Below, one T cell receptor (beta chain) is given with its context. This specimen comes from a study of blood T cell repertoires in COVID-19. Turning to the study itself: Donors in the United States, Italy and Spain gave samples during acute or convalescent COVID-19.

The CDR3 runs 15 residues. Trimming removed 6 bases from V and 6 bases from J; junction bases left unmatched: 5. Per germline, CDR1 KGHSH and CDR2 LQKENI. Assay: immunoSEQ multiplex PCR; the TCRdb copy retains only in-frame clones and omits some. Of just under 40,000 clones in the sample, approximately 79% were seen once. The chain has TRBV18 and TRBJ2-2; 12 bases are shared with TRBD1. Sequencing was performed on peripheral blood. The receptor was isolated from a man between 65 and 80 years old with acute or convalescent COVID-19. The CDR3 loop reads CASSTGQGAPGELFF. The CDR3 DNA sequence: TGTGCCAGCTCGACGGGACAGGGGGCCCCCGGGGAGCTGTTTTTT.